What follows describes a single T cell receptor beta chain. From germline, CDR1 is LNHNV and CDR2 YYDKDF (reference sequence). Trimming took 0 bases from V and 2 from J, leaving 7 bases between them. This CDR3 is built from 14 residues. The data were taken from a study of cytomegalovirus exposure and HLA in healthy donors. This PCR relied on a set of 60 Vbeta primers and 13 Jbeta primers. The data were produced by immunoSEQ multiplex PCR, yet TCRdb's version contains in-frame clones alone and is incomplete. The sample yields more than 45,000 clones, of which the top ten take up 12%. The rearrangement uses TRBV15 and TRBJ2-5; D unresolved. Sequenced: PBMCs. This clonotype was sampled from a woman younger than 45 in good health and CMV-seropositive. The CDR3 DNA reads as TGTGCCACCAGCAGAGATCCTAGTCAAGAGACCCAGTACTTC. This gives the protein CATSRDPSQETQYF. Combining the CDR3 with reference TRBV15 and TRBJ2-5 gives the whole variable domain DAMVIQNPRYQVTQFGKPVTLSCSQTLNHNVMYWYQQKSSQAPKLLFHYYDKDFNNEADTPDNFQSRRPNTSFCFLDIRSPGLGDTAMYLCATSRDPSQETQYFGPGTRLLVL.